The 4 T cell receptor beta chains below were found in one sample sequenced in a study of T cell repertoires in cytomegalovirus infection. MiXCR, applied by TCRdb to the reads, yields one record per CDR3 protein. The sample includes approximately 590,000 distinct CDR3 sequences, under 45% seen only once; the top ten take roughly 50%. For these receptors, no antigen is known. The sequencing here drew on cultured PBMCs, taken from culture after CMV antigen stimulation. The receptors shown here come from a human donor in good health (CMV status not recorded). Some clones in this sample may be carry-over from other donors' samples.

This clonotype was seen once. The CDR3 loop is CASSPLGSQPQHF. For the CDR3, the DNA is TGTGCCAGCAGCCCCTTGGGTAGTCAGCCCCAGCATTTT. The chain employs TRBV12-3 or TRBV12-4 and TRBJ1-5; the D is unclear. This CDR3 spans 13 amino acids. Deletions cut 6 bases from V and 6 bases from J, with 12 bases between.

V usage is TRBV12-3 or TRBV12-4 and J usage is TRBJ2-2, with 9 bases identical to TRBD1. After removal of 3 bases from V and 6 bases from J, the junction contained 14 bases not matched to a gene. The CDR3 is made up of 18 amino acids. The CDR3 loop reads CASSLSPPGTGLAGELFF. The CDR3 DNA sequence: TGTGCCAGCAGTTTGTCTCCCCCCGGGACAGGGTTGGCCGGGGAGCTGTTTTTT.

This clonotype showed up just a few times. V is TRBV6-2 or TRBV6-3 and J is TRBJ2-1, with 11 positions matching TRBD1. The germline CDR1 and CDR2 sequences are MNHEY and SVGEGT. This CDR3 is built from 14 residues. The V and J ends lost 8 bases and 7 bases, in that order; junction bases with no gene match: 7. CDR3 nucleotides: TGTGCCAGCCCTGGGACAGGGGGAGGTAATGAGCAGTTCTTC. Residues: CASPGTGGGNEQFF.

This rearrangement joins TRBV7-9 to TRBJ2-5; tentatively, D is TRBD1 (6 bases). V was pared by 5 bases and J by 5 bases, with 24 bases between. Looked up from germline, CDR1 is SEHNR and CDR2 is FQNEAQ (reference sequence). The CDR3 has 17 amino acids. The CDR3 DNA reads as TGTGCCAGCAGCCCAACTGGGGGCGGAGAAGTCCGGGAGACCCAGTACTTC. Its translation is CASSPTGGGEVRETQYF.